This T cell receptor beta chain is drawn from a study of T cells after yellow fever vaccination. Trimming shortened V by 11 bases and J by 5 bases, and 28 bases separated the two germline ends. The CDR3 runs to 17 residues. Germline V CDR1 and CDR2: LNHDA, SQIVND (reference sequence). This clonotype was seen at least ten times. TCRdb itself ran the 5' RACE reads through MiXCR, one entry per CDR3 protein. The sample has a few hundred thousand distinct CDR3 sequences, approximately 3% seen once; the top ten hold roughly 3.2%. Source: CD4+ T cells sorted from PBMCs, taken 10 days after the yellow fever booster vaccination. This clonotype was obtained from a man younger than 35 who received the YFV17D yellow fever vaccine. V and J are TRBV19 and TRBJ2-1, with a weak D call TRBD1 (6 bases). The CDR3 bases are TGTGCCTTCCCAACCCTGGCCGGACAGCCAATCAACAATGAGCAGTTCTTC. Residues: CAFPTLAGQPINNEQFF.